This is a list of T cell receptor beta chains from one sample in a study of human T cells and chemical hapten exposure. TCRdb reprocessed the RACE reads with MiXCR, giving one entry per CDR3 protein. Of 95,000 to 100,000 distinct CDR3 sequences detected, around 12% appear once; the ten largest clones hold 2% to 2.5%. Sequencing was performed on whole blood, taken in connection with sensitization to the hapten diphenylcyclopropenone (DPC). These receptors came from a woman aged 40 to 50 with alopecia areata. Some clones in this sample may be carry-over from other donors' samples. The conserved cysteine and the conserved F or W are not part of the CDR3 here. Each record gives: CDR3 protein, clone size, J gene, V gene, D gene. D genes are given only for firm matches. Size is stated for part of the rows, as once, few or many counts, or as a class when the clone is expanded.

CDR3: SAASGRVNNEQF
size: few
J: TRBJ2-1
V: TRBV20-1
D: TRBD2

CDR3: ASSRDQSSTDTQY
size: many
J: TRBJ2-3
V: TRBV19
D: -

CDR3: ASSLGRARETQY
size: -
J: TRBJ2-5
V: TRBV27
D: TRBD2

CDR3: ASSLVQGNTEAF
size: few
J: TRBJ1-1
V: TRBV7-8
D: -

CDR3: ASSLALAGGGQF
size: few
J: TRBJ2-1
V: TRBV5-4
D: TRBD2

CDR3: ASSEVVGVAYNEQF
size: few
J: TRBJ2-1
V: TRBV6-1
D: -

CDR3: ASSPVGDFSYNSPLH
size: -
J: TRBJ1-6
V: TRBV5-1
D: -

CDR3: ASSPGTGVGSPLH
size: few
J: TRBJ1-6
V: TRBV7-8
D: -

CDR3: ASSTGGTNEKLF
size: few
J: TRBJ1-4
V: TRBV7-7
D: TRBD1

CDR3: SARSLKRELYEQY
size: few
J: TRBJ2-7
V: TRBV20-1
D: TRBD2

CDR3: ASSPGQEGYGYT
size: few
J: TRBJ1-2
V: TRBV18
D: TRBD1

CDR3: ASDREDTDTQY
size: -
J: TRBJ2-3
V: TRBV12-3/TRBV12-4
D: -

CDR3: ASSEFWGLAYEQY
size: few
J: TRBJ2-7
V: TRBV6-1
D: -

CDR3: ASSYWEEQY
size: few
J: TRBJ2-7
V: TRBV6-2/TRBV6-3
D: -